This T cell receptor (beta chain) was obtained from a study of T cells in tuberculosis. Study in general: CD1B tetramers identified T cells specific for mycobacterial lipid GMM. Whole-study findings and limits: Shorter CDR3-alpha in active tuberculosis partly drove smaller distances.

The V gene's germline CDR1 is MNHNS and CDR2 SASEGT. The ends were cut back, 2 bases at V and 2 bases at J, with 10 bases in the middle. The length of the CDR3 is 15 residues. This table comes from immunoSEQ multiplex PCR, and its TCRdb copy is limited to in-frame clones, with some not included. The table records 30,000 to 45,000 clones, roughly 93% of them present only once. As concerns this clone: Its antigen remains unidentified.

Source material: PBMCs. This TCR was sampled from a donor under 30 with latent tuberculosis or without tuberculosis infection. The chain links TRBV6-1 to TRBJ2-1; no definite D call. CDR3 amino acids: CASSEFVLAYNEQFF. The CDR3 DNA reads TGTGCCAGCAGTGAATTTGTTTTAGCCTACAATGAGCAGTTCTTC.